Following are 23 T cell receptor beta chains from one sample sequenced in a study of blood T cell repertoires in COVID-19. Sequencing used immunoSEQ multiplex PCR; TCRdb keeps in-frame clones, though not all of them. Of tens of thousands of clones listed, roughly 88% are singletons. The sequencing sample was made of peripheral blood. The receptor source for this set is a man older than 75 with active or convalescent COVID-19.

The table lists this clone with a count of one. The rearrangement links TRBV4-1 to TRBJ2-1; 7 bases align to TRBD1. V gave up 4 bases and J gave up 6 bases; unmatched junction bases: 6. From germline, CDR1 is MGHRA and CDR2 YSYEKL. CDR3 length: 14 amino acids. The DNA for the CDR3 is TGCGCCAGCAGCCCTCAGACAGGGTCCAATGAGCAGTTCTTC. Translated: CASSPQTGSNEQFF.

This chain uses TRBV11-2 with TRBJ2-1; tentatively, D is TRBD2 (5 bases). Germline CDR1 reads SGHAT; CDR2 reads FQNNGV. V lost 7 bases and J 5 bases, leaving 15 bases between the germline ends. The CDR3 contains 14 residues. The CDR3 nucleotides are TGTGCCAGCACTCGAGGGTCGGTCCACAATGAGCAGTTCTTC. Its translation: CASTRGSVHNEQFF.

The chain employs TRBV4-3 and TRBJ1-1, with 7 bases matching TRBD1. The CDR3 extends over 17 amino acids. Germline values: CDR1 LGHNA, CDR2 YSLEER. J gave up 2 bases and V 1 base, and 10 bases lay outside the gene matches. DNA of the CDR3: TGCGCCAGCAGCCAAGGCCTACAGGGGCCCAGAAACACTGAAGCTTTCTTT. Amino acid sequence: CASSQGLQGPRNTEAFF.

V and J are TRBV5-4 and TRBJ1-1; no clear D. Germline CDR1 reads SGHNT; CDR2 reads YYREEE (reference sequence). The CDR3 contains 14 residues. With 4 bases removed from V and 0 bases from J, the gap between germline ends came to 10 bases. CDR3 in amino acids: CASSLRGMNTEAFF. CDR3 sequence (DNA): TGTGCCAGCAGCCTCCGGGGTATGAACACTGAAGCTTTCTTT.

The V call is TRBV19, the J call TRBJ1-6; 9 bases match TRBD1. The germline CDR1 and CDR2 sequences are LNHDA and SQIVND (reference sequence). The trim removed 2 bases at V and 12 bases at J, leaving 8 bases unmatched. This CDR3 spans 15 amino acids. CDR3 DNA sequence: TGTGCCAGTAGTATACCCCAGGGACAGGGACGACCCCTCCACTTT. Translation: CASSIPQGQGRPLHF.

The chain recombines TRBV27 with TRBJ2-5; possibly TRBD2 for D (6 bases). CDR3 length: 14 residues. The V and J ends lost 3 bases and 1 base respectively, with 9 bases between them. CDR1 is MNHEY and CDR2 is SMNVEV in the germline V gene (reference sequence). The CDR3 DNA sequence: TGTGCCAGCAGTTTGAGGGGAGGCCAAGAGACCCAGTACTTC. It codes for CASSLRGGQETQYF.

DNA for the CDR3: TGTGCCAGCAGCTCCCGCAGAGGGGACTACTACAATGAGCAGTTCTTC. Amino acid sequence: CASSSRRGDYYNEQFF. The chain has TRBV7-6 and TRBJ2-1; TRBD2 matches 7 bases. The V gene's germline CDR1 is SGHVS and CDR2 FNYEAQ. The CDR3 totals 16 residues. V trimming: 4 bases; J trimming: 3 bases; junction bases outside the gene matches: 9. Together with reference TRBV7-6 and TRBJ2-1, the CDR3 gives the full variable domain: GAGVSQSPRYKVTKRGQDVALRCDPISGHVSLYWYRQALGQGPEFLTYFNYEAQQDKSGLPNDRFSAERPEGSISTLTIQRTEQRDSAMYRCASSSRRGDYYNEQFFGPGTRLTVL.

The rearrangement uses TRBV11-2 and TRBJ1-3; unclear D gene. The V gene's germline CDR1 is SGHAT and CDR2 FQNNGV. The ends were cut back, 2 bases at V and 0 bases at J, with 5 bases in the middle. The CDR3 is made up of 14 amino acids. The CDR3: CASSLTGSGNTIYF. DNA for the CDR3: TGTGCCAGCAGCTTAACGGGCTCTGGAAACACCATATATTTT.

This chain joins TRBV18 and TRBJ1-1, with D maybe TRBD1 (6 bases). V was clipped by 6 bases and J by 1 base, with 9 bases between them. The germline gives CDR1 KGHSH, CDR2 LQKENI. CDR3 length equals 13 residues. DNA of the CDR3: TGTGCCAGCTCTGGACAGAGGAACACTGAAGCTTTCTTT. It yields the protein CASSGQRNTEAFF. The variable domain in full, completed from reference TRBV18 and TRBJ1-1, reads NAGVMQNPRHLVRRRGQEARLRCSPMKGHSHVYWYRQLPEEGLKFMVYLQKENIIDESGMPKERFSAEFPKEGPSILRIQQVVRGDSAAYFCASSGQRNTEAFFGQGTRLTVV.

The rearrangement uses TRBV28 and TRBJ2-6; 7 bases agree with TRBD2. The germline V gene encodes CDR1 MDHEN and CDR2 SYDVKM. There are 14 residues in the CDR3. With 8 bases clipped from V and 0 bases from J, the junction kept 1 base outside the gene matches. CDR3 loop: CASGGGSGANVLTF. The CDR3 DNA follows: TGTGCCAGCGGCGGGGGCTCTGGGGCCAACGTCCTGACTTTC.

The chain couples TRBV6-5 to TRBJ1-1, with 9 positions matching TRBD1. Germline V gives CDR1 MNHEY, CDR2 SVGAGI. CDR3 size: 14 residues. Losses at the gene ends were 6 bases for V and 1 base for J; bases not matched to a gene: 3. The CDR3 is CASRPGQGNTEAFF. The CDR3 region has the DNA TGTGCCAGCAGGCCGGGACAGGGGAACACTGAAGCTTTCTTT.

The V call is TRBV5-4, the J call TRBJ1-6; 7 positions agree with TRBD1. V shed 9 bases, J shed 9 bases, and the junction held 12 bases outside the gene matches. The germline V gene has CDR1 SGHNT and CDR2 YYREEE (reference sequence). The CDR3 spans 14 residues. The CDR3 bases are TGTGCCACCCAGAGAGAAGGGGGCGGTTCACCCCTCCACTTT. This translates into CATQREGGGSPLHF.

This chain connects TRBV19 to TRBJ1-5; weak D call: TRBD1 (6 bases). Germline values: CDR1 LNHDA, CDR2 SQIVND (reference sequence). The germline V and J ends were trimmed by 6 bases and 2 bases, with 14 bases remaining between them. This CDR3 contains 15 residues. In DNA, the CDR3 is TGTGCCAGTAGCACAGGGTCGGGTGGCAATCAGCCCCAGCATTTT. This codes for CASSTGSGGNQPQHF. Variable domain in full (rest from reference TRBV19 and TRBJ1-5): DGGITQSPKYLFRKEGQNVTLSCEQNLNHDAMYWYRQDPGQGLRLIYYSQIVNDFQKGDIAEGYSVSREKKESFPLTVTSAQKNPTAFYLCASSTGSGGNQPQHFGDGTRLSIL.

This rearrangement joins TRBV19 to TRBJ2-3; possibly TRBD1 for D (6 bases). The V gene lost 3 bases and the J gene lost 3 bases, with 10 bases spanning the gap. The CDR3 loop spans 14 amino acids. Germline-derived CDR1 and CDR2 are LNHDA and SQIVND (reference sequence). The CDR3, as DNA: TGTGCCAGTAGTATCATGGGGACAACAGATACGCAGTATTTT. This gives the protein CASSIMGTTDTQYF.

This chain connects TRBV15 to TRBJ2-6, with D maybe TRBD2 (5 bases). V was shortened by 3 bases and J by 2 bases, with 11 bases between the two germline ends. Germline V gives CDR1 LNHNV, CDR2 YYDKDF (reference sequence). This CDR3 spans 16 amino acids. The DNA of the CDR3 is TGTGCCACCAGCAGTCCCGGGGTGCCTGGGGCCAACGTCCTGACTTTC. Translation: CATSSPGVPGANVLTF.

This clone was seen a few times. The gene calls are TRBV2 and TRBJ1-5; 8 positions match TRBD1. The CDR3 is made up of 17 amino acids. The germline gives CDR1 SNHLY, CDR2 FYNNEI. V gave up 4 bases and J gave up 2 bases; unmatched junction bases: 10. Here the CDR3 DNA reads TGTGCCAGCAGTGCAGGGGGCAAGGGGTATGGCAATCAGCCCCAGCATTTT. Translation: CASSAGGKGYGNQPQHF.

This clone was seen more than once but under ten times. The V gene is TRBV6-6, the J gene TRBJ2-3; maybe TRBD1 (5 bases). The CDR3 loop spans 15 amino acids. Germline V lookup: CDR1 MNHNY, CDR2 SVGAGI (reference sequence). Trimming left V 5 bases short and J 0 bases short, with 12 bases between. CDR3 nucleotides: TGTGCCAGCAGTGGTTGGGGCGGTAGCACAGATACGCAGTATTTT. Encoded protein: CASSGWGGSTDTQYF.

This clone showed up just a few times. The V gene is TRBV15, the J gene TRBJ2-5; tentative D call: TRBD2 (6 bases). V dropped 0 bases and J dropped 4 bases, with 9 bases sitting between them. CDR1 is LNHNV and CDR2 is YYDKDF in the germline V gene (reference sequence). The CDR3 contains 14 residues. The DNA for the CDR3 is TGTGCCACCAGCAGAGATTCAGCGGGAGAGACCCAGTACTTC. Its protein product is CATSRDSAGETQYF.

The rearrangement uses TRBV5-1 and TRBJ2-3, with TRBD2 matching 9 bases. CDR3 length: 16 amino acids. The trim removed 0 bases at V and 0 bases at J, leaving 2 bases unmatched. The germline CDR1 and CDR2 sequences are SGHRS and YFSETQ. CDR3 loop: CASSLGLAASTDTQYF. The DNA of the CDR3 is TGCGCCAGCAGCTTGGGACTAGCGGCTAGCACAGATACGCAGTATTTT.

Concerning this clone itself: Other DNA sequences in this sample translate to the same CDR3. The CDR3 protein is CASSLVGTNYGYTF. DNA of the CDR3: TGTGCCAGCAGCTTGGTCGGGACTAACTATGGCTACACCTTC. The rearrangement links TRBV5-4 to TRBJ1-2, with D uncertain. V lost 0 bases, J lost 0 bases, and 6 bases lay in between. The length of the CDR3 is 14 residues. Germline assignment: CDR1 SGHNT and CDR2 YYREEE (reference sequence).

J is TRBJ1-6 and V is TRBV5-1; no clear D. This CDR3 contains 15 residues. V was cut by 3 bases and J by 6 bases, with 13 bases left in between. Germline V gene lookup returns CDR1 SGHRS and CDR2 YFSETQ. CDR3 region: CASSWMVGSNSPLHF. The CDR3 nucleotides are TGCGCCAGCAGCTGGATGGTGGGCTCTAATTCACCCCTCCACTTT.

The gene calls are TRBV28 and TRBJ1-6, with TRBD1 as a possible D gene (6 bases). Germline V gene sequence: CDR1 MDHEN, CDR2 SYDVKM. The CDR3 loop spans 14 amino acids. Trimming left V 3 bases short and J 8 bases short, with 11 bases between. The CDR3: CASSLGQGYSPLHF. DNA of the CDR3: TGTGCCAGCAGTTTGGGGCAGGGGTATTCACCCCTCCACTTT.

This clone was picked up one time. The gene calls are TRBV7-2 and TRBJ1-2; a weak D match, TRBD1 (6 bases). From germline, CDR1 is SGHTA and CDR2 FQGNSA. Trimming pared 5 bases from V and 1 base from J, leaving 11 bases between. This CDR3 comprises 14 residues. The CDR3 coding sequence is TGTGCCAGCAGCCTTCAGGGGAATAACTATGGCTACACCTTC. Its protein is CASSLQGNNYGYTF.